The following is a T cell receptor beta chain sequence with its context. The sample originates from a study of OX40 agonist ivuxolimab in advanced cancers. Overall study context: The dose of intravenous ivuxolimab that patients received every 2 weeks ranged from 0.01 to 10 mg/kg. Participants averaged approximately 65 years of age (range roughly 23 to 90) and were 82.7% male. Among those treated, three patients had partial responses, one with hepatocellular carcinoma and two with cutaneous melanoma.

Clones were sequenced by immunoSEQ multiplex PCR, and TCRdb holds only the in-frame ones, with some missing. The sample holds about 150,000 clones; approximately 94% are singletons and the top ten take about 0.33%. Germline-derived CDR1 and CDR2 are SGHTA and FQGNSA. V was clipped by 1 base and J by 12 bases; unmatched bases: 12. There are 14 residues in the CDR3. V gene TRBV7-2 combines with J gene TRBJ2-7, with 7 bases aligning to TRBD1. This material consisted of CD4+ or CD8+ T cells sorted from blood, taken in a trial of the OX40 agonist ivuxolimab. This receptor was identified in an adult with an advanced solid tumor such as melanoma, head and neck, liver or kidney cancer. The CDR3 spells CASSLGILPGQTYF. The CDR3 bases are TGTGCCAGCAGCTTAGGGATCCTTCCGGGACAGACGTACTTC.